The clone carrying this T cell receptor beta chain was counted ten times or more. From germline, CDR1 is SGHRS and CDR2 YFSETQ. The CDR3 has 14 amino acids. Trimming pared 2 bases from V and 7 bases from J, leaving 10 bases between. TCRdb fed the RT-PCR reads into MiXCR, producing one record per CDR3 protein. The table records some 17,000 distinct CDR3 sequences, roughly 27% of them present only once. The data stem from a study of patients and donors after allogeneic stem cell transplantation. V and J are TRBV5-1 and TRBJ1-6, with D perhaps matching TRBD1 (5 bases). The TCR originated in a human donor who was either an allogeneic HSCT recipient or a stem cell or donor lymphocyte infusion donor (not recorded which). It is not recorded whose cells these are; they may come from a transplant donor. The sample was blood, either unsorted or a sorted T cell fraction (not recorded which). The CDR3 bases are TGCGCCAGCAGCTTCGGCCGGGGGAATTCACCCCTCCACTTT. Translated: CASSFGRGNSPLHF.